The next 32 T cell receptor beta chains were all read from a single sample in a study of cytomegalovirus exposure and HLA in healthy donors. The PCR used 60 Vbeta and 13 Jbeta primers. Produced via immunoSEQ multiplex PCR; TCRdb's table is partial and in-frame only. The sample holds 100,000 to 150,000 clones; approximately 80% are singletons and the top ten take about 2%. Specimen: PBMCs. These receptors originate from a man younger than 35 in good health and CMV-seronegative.

This chain uses TRBV6-5 with TRBJ1-2; 7 bases map to TRBD1. Trimming cost V 7 bases and J 8 bases; bases outside gene matches: 7. Germline-derived CDR1 and CDR2 are MNHEY and SVGAGI. The CDR3 spans 12 residues. The CDR3 is CASKGTVVGYTF. CDR3 nucleotide sequence: TGTGCCAGCAAAGGGACAGTAGTCGGCTACACCTTC.

The chain links TRBV7-6 to TRBJ2-3; D ambiguous. CDR3 size: 15 residues. Germline V gene sequence: CDR1 SGHVS, CDR2 FNYEAQ. V shed 1 base and J shed 1 base, with 9 bases lying between them. As DNA, the CDR3 is TGTGCCAGCAGCTTAGGATCCCGGGGCACAGATACGCAGTATTTT. This gives the protein CASSLGSRGTDTQYF.

The rearrangement joins TRBV6-5 to TRBJ1-1; D is unresolved. This CDR3 has 14 amino acids. Per the germline V gene, CDR1 is MNHEY and CDR2 is SVGAGI. The V and J ends lost 6 bases and 1 base respectively, with 12 bases between them. The CDR3 protein is CASSETHANTEAFF. The CDR3 bases are TGTGCCAGCAGCGAGACACACGCGAACACTGAAGCTTTCTTT.

In nucleotides, the CDR3 is TGTGCCAGCAGCCCCCAGGGACACATGAACACTGAAGCTTTCTTT. Translating gives CASSPQGHMNTEAFF. This sequence joins TRBV5-8 and TRBJ1-1; possible D gene TRBD1, 6 bases. V gave up 4 bases and J gave up 0 bases, with 13 bases separating them. The CDR3 contains 15 residues. The V gene's germline CDR1 is SGHTS and CDR2 YDEGEE.

This clone appeared once. This chain links TRBV7-2 with TRBJ1-5, with D uncertain. The V end was cut by 4 bases, the J end by 2 bases, with 12 bases between. CDR1 and CDR2 (germline): SGHTA, FQGNSA. There are 15 residues in the CDR3. CDR3 bases: TGTGCCAGCAGCTCATCCAGTACAGGCAATCAGCCCCAGCATTTT. Amino acids: CASSSSSTGNQPQHF.

CDR3 sequence: CASSRDGGEETQYF. CDR3 bases: TGTGCCAGCAGCCGGGATGGGGGGGAAGAGACCCAGTACTTC. V gene TRBV2 combines with J gene TRBJ2-5; 7 bases line up with TRBD2. CDR1 and CDR2 (germline): SNHLY, FYNNEI. CDR3 length equals 14 residues. V shed 6 bases and J 3 bases; nucleotides not matched to a gene: 7.

The V call is TRBV7-3, the J call TRBJ1-2; TRBD1 matches 9 bases. V lost 1 base, J lost 1 base, and 1 base stayed unmatched. CDR3 length: 15 residues. Germline CDR1 and CDR2: SGHTA and FQGTGA. The CDR3: CASSLMGQGNYGYTF. As DNA, the CDR3 is TGTGCCAGCAGCTTAATGGGACAGGGTAACTATGGCTACACCTTC.

CDR3 loop: CASSSIYEQYF. As DNA, the CDR3 is TGTGCCAGCAGTTCAATTTACGAGCAGTACTTC. This chain links TRBV6-6 with TRBJ2-7; no clear D gene. Germline V lookup: CDR1 MNHNY, CDR2 SVGAGI (reference sequence). The CDR3 loop spans 11 amino acids. Between the trimmed V and J ends, which lost 4 bases and 4 bases, there was a span of 5 bases.

This rearrangement joins TRBV7-9 to TRBJ1-4; D may be TRBD1 (5 bases). The CDR3 totals 14 residues. V shed 2 bases and J shed 7 bases, with 11 bases lying between them. Germline CDR1 SEHNR, CDR2 FQNEAQ (reference sequence). Here the CDR3 reads CASSLRGDSEKLFF. CDR3 bases: TGTGCCAGCAGCTTACGGGGGGATAGTGAAAAACTGTTTTTT.

The chain joins TRBV7-2 to TRBJ2-2, with 16 bases lining up with TRBD2. Losses at the gene ends were 5 bases for V and 5 bases for J; bases not matched to a gene: 5. The CDR3 covers 17 residues. Germline CDR1 and CDR2: SGHTA and FQGNSA. CDR3 sequence: CASSKPGLAGGTGELFF. Written as DNA, the CDR3 is TGTGCCAGCAGCAAACCGGGACTAGCGGGGGGGACCGGGGAGCTGTTTTTT.

The genes are TRBV20-1 and TRBJ2-7; D call uncertain. Germline-derived CDR1 and CDR2 are DFQATT and SNEGSKA (reference sequence). V lost 5 bases, J lost 7 bases, and 9 bases lay in between. CDR3 length: 10 residues. CDR3 region: CSAWSDEQYF. CDR3 DNA sequence: TGCAGTGCTTGGAGTGATGAGCAGTACTTC.

This sequence joins TRBV4-2 and TRBJ1-1; D is undetermined. The length of the CDR3 is 13 residues. Germline assignment: CDR1 LGHNA and CDR2 YNFKEQ. The ends were cut back, 4 bases at V and 8 bases at J, with 14 bases in the middle. CDR3 sequence (DNA): TGTGCCAGCAGCCCCGTACAGTATAGGGAAGCTTTCTTT. This sequence encodes CASSPVQYREAFF.

The rearrangement links TRBV19 to TRBJ2-3, with 8 bases aligning to TRBD1. V shed 10 bases and J 3 bases; nucleotides not matched to a gene: 9. This CDR3 spans 14 amino acids. Germline assignment: CDR1 LNHDA and CDR2 SQIVND (reference sequence). The CDR3 DNA reads TGTGCCACAGCGAGGACAGGGACTACAGATACGCAGTATTTT. Translation: CATARTGTTDTQYF.

This rearrangement joins TRBV14 to TRBJ2-5, with D maybe TRBD2 (6 bases). This CDR3 has 16 residues. The germline gives CDR1 SGHDN, CDR2 FVKESK. V lost 1 base to trimming and J lost 3 bases, with 15 bases between them. The CDR3 protein is CASSQVFKGRKETQYF. CDR3 nucleotide sequence: TGTGCCAGCAGCCAAGTATTTAAGGGGAGGAAAGAGACCCAGTACTTC. The full variable domain, its missing parts supplied by reference TRBV14 and TRBJ2-5, is EAGVTQFPSHSVIEKGQTVTLRCDPISGHDNLYWYRRVMGKEIKFLLHFVKESKQDESGMPNNRFLAERTGGTYSTLKVQPAELEDSGVYFCASSQVFKGRKETQYFGPGTRLLVL.

The J gene is TRBJ1-3, the V gene TRBV18; 7 positions agree with TRBD1. CDR1 and CDR2 (germline): KGHSH, LQKENI. The trim removed 6 bases at V and 0 bases at J, leaving 5 bases unmatched. The CDR3 extends over 15 amino acids. The CDR3 spells CASSLGQSSGNTIYF. The CDR3 DNA reads TGTGCCAGCTCTTTGGGACAGAGCTCTGGAAACACCATATATTTT.

This chain uses TRBV6-1 with TRBJ2-7, with D perhaps TRBD1 (6 bases). Germline V gene lookup returns CDR1 MNHNS and CDR2 SASEGT. This CDR3 spans 15 amino acids. Trimming stripped 7 bases from V and 4 bases from J, with 20 bases between. The CDR3 region has the DNA TGTGCCAGCATCGAGGGGGTAGGGGGTCTTTACGAGCAGTACTTC. Residues: CASIEGVGGLYEQYF.

V usage is TRBV6-5 and J usage is TRBJ2-7; 9 bases align to TRBD2. CDR1 is MNHEY and CDR2 is SVGAGI in the germline V gene. The V gene end was trimmed by 2 bases and the J gene end by 6 bases; junction bases not matched to a gene: 11. The CDR3 contains 16 residues. This chain's CDR3 is CASSYGGGVFGGEQYF. The CDR3 bases are TGTGCCAGCAGTTACGGCGGGGGGGTATTCGGGGGCGAGCAGTACTTC.

The chain joins TRBV9 to TRBJ1-4, with TRBD1 as a possible D gene (5 bases). CDR1 and CDR2 from the germline V gene are SGDLS and YYNGEE. V gave up 2 bases and J gave up 11 bases, with 16 bases separating them. This CDR3 comprises 14 residues. CDR3 nucleotide sequence: TGTGCCAGCAGCGTGGGGGTTGAGGAGGGGAAACTGTTTTTT. Translated: CASSVGVEEGKLFF. Together with reference TRBV9 and TRBJ1-4, the CDR3 gives the full variable domain: DSGVTQTPKHLITATGQRVTLRCSPRSGDLSVYWYQQSLDQGLQFLIQYYNGEERAKGNILERFSAQQFPDLHSELNLSSLELGDSALYFCASSVGVEEGKLFFGSGTQLSVL.

The chain links TRBV14 to TRBJ1-1; tentative D call: TRBD1 (6 bases). Germline V gene sequence: CDR1 SGHDN, CDR2 FVKESK. The CDR3 extends over 15 amino acids. V lost 1 base and J lost 4, with 13 bases in between. The CDR3 DNA sequence: TGTGCCAGCAGCCAAGTTTTTGCAGGGGCCACTGAAGCTTTCTTT. This encodes CASSQVFAGATEAFF.

J is TRBJ1-3 and V is TRBV29-1; no reliable D call. CDR3 length: 13 amino acids. CDR1 is SQVTM and CDR2 is ANQGSEA in the germline V gene. V lost 7 bases and J 3 bases, leaving 13 bases between the germline ends. DNA for the CDR3: TGCAGCGCCGCGGTCTGGGTTGGAAACACCATATATTTT. Protein product: CSAAVWVGNTIYF.

Note on this clone: As the CDR3 is not closed by the conserved phenylalanine or tryptophan, this likely results from a read error. This chain uses TRBV11-2 with TRBJ2-3; D is unresolved. This CDR3 region has 15 residues. Trimming cost V 1 base and J 2 bases, with 10 bases left between them. The germline gives CDR1 SGHAT, CDR2 FQNNGV. CDR3 residues: CASSLGSLDTDTQYL. Here the CDR3 DNA reads TGTGCCAGCAGCTTAGGGTCCCTGGACACAGATACGCAGTATCTT.

The rearrangement uses TRBV4-1 and TRBJ2-1, with 11 nucleotides matching TRBD1. Germline CDR1 and CDR2: MGHRA and YSYEKL. The CDR3 sequence is 18 residues long. Trimming took 0 bases from V and 7 from J; bases not matched to a gene: 11. The CDR3: CASSQDRGSGQGANEQFF. The CDR3 nucleotides are TGCGCCAGCAGCCAAGATCGGGGTAGCGGACAGGGGGCAAATGAGCAGTTCTTC.

Here the CDR3 reads CASSERGFSTDTQYF. The CDR3 bases are TGCGCCAGCAGTGAGAGGGGCTTTAGCACAGATACGCAGTATTTT. The J gene is TRBJ2-3, the V gene TRBV10-1, with D maybe TRBD1 (5 bases). There are 15 residues in the CDR3. V lost 2 bases, J lost 0 bases, and 9 bases lay in between. Germline-derived CDR1 and CDR2 are WNHNN and SYGVQD (reference sequence).

The chain uses TRBV27 and TRBJ2-6; D is uncertain. Trimming removed 0 bases from V and 2 bases from J, with 8 bases in between. The CDR3 is 16 amino acids. CDR1 and CDR2 (germline): MNHEY, SMNVEV (reference sequence). The CDR3 sequence is CASSLSISAGANVLTF. CDR3 nucleotides: TGTGCCAGCAGTTTATCGATAAGCGCTGGGGCCAACGTCCTGACTTTC.

This chain uses TRBV27 with TRBJ1-2, with 7 bases fitting TRBD1. Germline lookup yields CDR1 MNHEY and CDR2 SMNVEV (reference sequence). The J segment lost 1 base and the V segment lost 7 bases, leaving 9 bases of the junction unmatched. CDR3 length: 15 amino acids. The CDR3 spells CASKARGQYNYGYTF. In DNA form, the CDR3 reads TGTGCCAGCAAAGCGCGGGGACAGTATAACTATGGCTACACCTTC.

This clone was detected once. The J gene is TRBJ2-1, the V gene TRBV6-5; D unresolved. The CDR3 sequence is 15 residues long. Germline V gene lookup returns CDR1 MNHEY and CDR2 SVGAGI. Trimming removed 2 bases from V and 6 bases from J, with 14 bases in between. The CDR3 loop reads CASSYRVSTPNEQFF. CDR3 sequence (DNA): TGTGCCAGCAGTTACCGGGTCTCTACCCCCAATGAGCAGTTCTTC.

The CDR3 reads CASSGGYYGYTF. The CDR3 coding sequence is TGTGCCAGCAGTGGAGGGTACTATGGCTACACCTTC. V and J are TRBV6-1 and TRBJ1-2; D not resolved. Germline V gene data show CDR1 as MNHNS and CDR2 as SASEGT. Deletions cut 4 bases from V and 3 bases from J, with 6 bases between. CDR3 length equals 12 residues.

The V call is TRBV7-8, the J call TRBJ1-1; 9 nucleotides line up with TRBD1. The CDR3 runs to 15 residues. The V segment lost 4 bases and the J segment 0 bases; nucleotides outside the gene matches: 3. Germline V gives CDR1 SGHVS, CDR2 FQNEAQ. This CDR3 reads CASSSQGAVNTEAFF. Here the CDR3 DNA reads TGTGCCAGCAGCTCACAGGGGGCGGTGAACACTGAAGCTTTCTTT.

This clone was detected only a few times. The chain couples TRBV6-5 to TRBJ1-1, with 8 nucleotides matching TRBD1. Germline assignment: CDR1 MNHEY and CDR2 SVGAGI. The trim removed 6 bases at V and 10 bases at J, leaving 4 bases unmatched. This CDR3 spans 11 amino acids. DNA of the CDR3: TGTGCCAGCAGACGACAGGGGATAGCTTTCTTT. This translates into CASRRQGIAFF.

The rearrangement links TRBV4-3 to TRBJ2-1, with 9 nucleotides matching TRBD2. V lost 5 bases to trimming and J lost 9 bases; unmatched junction nucleotides: 14. Germline lookup yields CDR1 LGHNA and CDR2 YSLEER. The CDR3 is 16 residues long. CDR3: CASSDGAGTSSIEQFF. DNA of the CDR3: TGCGCCAGCAGCGATGGGGCCGGGACTAGCTCTATTGAGCAGTTCTTC.

CDR3 amino acids: CAISAGLPNTGELFF. The CDR3, as DNA: TGTGCCATCAGTGCTGGACTCCCAAACACCGGGGAGCTGTTTTTT. The chain employs TRBV10-3 and TRBJ2-2, with D tentatively TRBD2 (5 bases). The CDR3 loop spans 15 amino acids. Trimming removed 4 bases at V and 2 bases at J, with 11 bases between. Germline loops: CDR1 ENHRY, CDR2 SYGVKD.

The genes are TRBV21-1 and TRBJ2-5; the table's D call of TRBD1 was not tested on the DNA. TRBV21-1 is tagged as a pseudogene. The CDR3 is 14 amino acids. The CDR3 is CASSKGALTETQYF. CDR3 sequence (DNA): TGTGCCAGCAGCAAGGGGGCCCTAACCGAGACCCAGTACTTC.